This T cell receptor beta chain came from a study of blood T cell repertoires in COVID-19. Whole-study context: Spain, Italy and the United States supplied samples that represented acute and convalescent COVID-19.

Patients in Seattle were enrolled during active infection, then followed longitudinally. The ends were cut back, 1 base at V and 2 bases at J, with 7 bases in the middle. Germline assignment: CDR1 SGHNT and CDR2 YYREEE (reference sequence). The CDR3 extends over 13 amino acids. Generated by immunoSEQ multiplex PCR, the TCRdb table keeps only in-frame clones and is missing some. The sample includes some 300,000 clones, around 90% of them seen just once. The sequenced material came from peripheral blood. The rearrangement joins TRBV5-4 to TRBJ2-7; D remains ambiguous. This TCR was recovered from a middle-aged woman with COVID-19, enrolled during active disease. As DNA, the CDR3 is TGTGCCAGCAGCTTGAAATTCACCTACGAGCAGTACTTC. Translation gives CASSLKFTYEQYF.